This T cell receptor (beta chain) was sequenced in a study of T cell responses to AZD1222 COVID-19 vaccine. General study points: Spike as a whole was targeted by vaccine-associated CD4 TCRs, dominant at 160-218 and 743-854. The study identified only six AZD1222 recipients as seropositive at baseline.

Assay: immunoSEQ multiplex PCR; the TCRdb copy retains only in-frame clones and omits some. This table has approximately 110,000 clones, roughly 85% appearing once. To note about this clone: No antigen is known for it.

The specimen comprised peripheral blood, sampled 28 days after the second AZD1222 dose. This receptor was taken from an adult who received the AZD1222 COVID-19 vaccine.

The CDR3 protein is CASKTNYGYTF. The CDR3 DNA reads as TGTGCCAGCAAAACTAACTATGGCTACACCTTC. V gene TRBV2 combines with J gene TRBJ1-2, with unresolved D. V gave up 7 bases and J gave up 0 bases, with 3 bases separating them. This CDR3 comprises 11 residues. Germline V CDR1 and CDR2: SNHLY, FYNNEI.